These 11 T cell receptor beta chains came from one sample sequenced in a study of blood T cells in healthy people across ages. A J-beta primer mix and a sample-barcoded 5' primer were used in a second PCR of about 7 to 11 cycles. MiXCR was run by TCRdb on the 5' RACE reads, yielding one entry per CDR3 protein. The sample has about 670,000 distinct CDR3 sequences, around 50% seen once. Input material: blood. These receptors originate from an elderly woman in good health.

The V gene is TRBV20-1, the J gene TRBJ2-2; 9 nucleotides match TRBD1. V dropped 3 bases and J dropped 3; count of bases not matched to a gene: 11. Germline V lookup: CDR1 DFQATT, CDR2 SNEGSKA (reference sequence). The CDR3 consists of 17 residues. As DNA, the CDR3 is TGCAGTGCTAGCCCCAATCCGGGACAGGGTTACACCGGGGAGCTGTTTTTT. It yields the protein CSASPNPGQGYTGELFF.

This clonotype was counted a few times. The V gene is TRBV2, the J gene TRBJ1-5; 7 nucleotides align to TRBD1. The CDR3 covers 14 residues. Germline V gene sequence: CDR1 SNHLY, CDR2 FYNNEI. After removal of 5 bases from V and 5 bases from J, the junction contained 6 bases not matched to a gene. CDR3 nucleotides: TGTGCCAGCAGTATAACAGGGGCGGATCAGCCCCAGCATTTT. It encodes CASSITGADQPQHF.

On this clonotype: Just one base apart from a much larger clone, this may be a read error. J is TRBJ2-3 and V is TRBV7-2; 8 positions agree with TRBD1. Germline CDR1 is SGHTA and CDR2 is FQGNSA. The junction had 4 bases not matched to a gene; V was cut back by 5 bases and J by 6 bases. This CDR3 comprises 13 residues. DNA for the CDR3: TGTGCCAGCAGCCCGGACAGGGTTGATACGCAGTATTTT. Its translation: CASSPDRVDTQYF.

This clonotype was detected many times. With a much larger clone just one base away, this may be a read error. This chain joins TRBV6-5 and TRBJ2-1, with D tentatively TRBD1 (7 bases). In germline, CDR1 is MNHEY, CDR2 SVGAGI. The V and J ends lost 6 bases and 10 bases respectively, with 13 bases between them. The CDR3 extends over 12 amino acids. The CDR3 bases are TGTGCCAGCAGGAACCAGGGGGGAGAGCAGTTCTTC. Its translation is CASRNQGGEQFF.

The V and J genes are TRBV2 and TRBJ1-3; 12 bases map to TRBD1. The CDR3 sequence is 18 residues long. Germline CDR1 SNHLY, CDR2 FYNNEI. The CDR3 DNA is TGTGTCAGTAGTGCGGGACAGGGGGCGCGCAACTCTGGAAACACCATATATTTT. It encodes CVSSAGQGARNSGNTIYF.

The genes are TRBV7-2 and TRBJ2-3, with D possibly being TRBD2 (5 bases). V was shortened by 0 bases and J by 6 bases, with 13 bases between the two germline ends. The V gene's germline CDR1 is SGHTA and CDR2 FQGNSA. This CDR3 has 15 residues. CDR3: CASSLASGKWDTQYF. Written as DNA, the CDR3 is TGTGCCAGCAGCTTAGCGTCGGGGAAATGGGATACGCAGTATTTT.

This clonotype was recorded a few times. The genes are TRBV5-5 and TRBJ1-1; TRBD1 aligns across 7 bases. CDR3 length: 16 amino acids. Losses at the gene ends were 5 bases for V and 0 bases for J; bases not matched to a gene: 10. Germline V gene sequence: CDR1 SGHKS, CDR2 YYEKEE (reference sequence). CDR3 coding DNA: TGTGCCAGCAGTTTCGACAGGGCGGTAATGAACACTGAAGCTTTCTTT. It translates to CASSFDRAVMNTEAFF.

The chain joins TRBV7-6 to TRBJ2-7; the D gene is possibly TRBD1 (7 bases). There are 15 residues in the CDR3. The germline gives CDR1 SGHVS, CDR2 FNYEAQ. Trimming left V 1 base short and J 3 bases short, with 13 bases between. CDR3 in DNA: TGTGCCAGCAGCTTAGGGGGGGACAGACACTACGAGCAGTACTTC. This codes for CASSLGGDRHYEQYF.

This rearrangement joins TRBV6-5 to TRBJ1-1; 10 bases map to TRBD1. Germline CDR1 and CDR2: MNHEY and SVGAGI. The junction had 0 bases not matched to a gene; V was cut back by 8 bases and J by 0 bases. The CDR3 spans 13 residues. The DNA of the CDR3 is TGTGCCAGCGGGACAGGGGTGAACACTGAAGCTTTCTTT. It encodes CASGTGVNTEAFF.

The V and J genes are TRBV5-1 and TRBJ2-1; 11 bases are shared with TRBD2. V lost 4 bases and J lost 8; bases outside the gene matches: 5. The length of the CDR3 is 14 residues. Germline values: CDR1 SGHRS, CDR2 YFSETQ. In nucleotides, the CDR3 is TGCGCCAGCAGCGTGATAGCGGGGGGGGATGAGCAGTTCTTC. Its protein product is CASSVIAGGDEQFF.

CDR3 in DNA: TGTGCCAGCAGCCAAGCGAAGGGAGAAGCTTTCTTT. Residues: CASSQAKGEAFF. The rearrangement uses TRBV3-1 and TRBJ1-1; D remains ambiguous. Germline values: CDR1 LGHDT, CDR2 YNNKEL (reference sequence). The CDR3 has 12 amino acids. Trimming took off 1 base at V and 8 bases at J, with 8 bases between the two ends.